These 27 T cell receptor beta chains share one sample of origin, sequenced in a study of blood T cell repertoires in COVID-19. TCRdb keeps only in-frame clones here, not all; method: immunoSEQ multiplex PCR. The sample gives 60,000 to 75,000 clones, about 80% of which show up once; approximately 52% is in the top ten. Sequences were obtained from peripheral blood. The receptors stem from a woman of 80 years or more with acute or convalescent COVID-19.

DNA for the CDR3: TGTGCCAGCAGTTACACCCCACTAGGTTACTTCGATGAGCAGTTCTTC. Residues: CASSYTPLGYFDEQFF. This chain joins TRBV6-5 and TRBJ2-1, with TRBD2 as a possible D gene (5 bases). Between the trimmed V and J ends, which lost 2 bases and 8 bases, there was a span of 19 bases. Germline V lookup: CDR1 MNHEY, CDR2 SVGAGI. The CDR3 spans 16 residues.

This chain links TRBV28 with TRBJ2-5, with D perhaps TRBD1 (6 bases). The length of the CDR3 is 14 residues. V was clipped by 3 bases and J by 2 bases, with 10 bases between them. Germline V gene sequence: CDR1 MDHEN, CDR2 SYDVKM. In DNA, the CDR3 is TGTGCCAGCAGTTTCACAGGGCGGCAAGAGACCCAGTACTTC. Translating it yields CASSFTGRQETQYF.

The V gene is TRBV6-1, the J gene TRBJ2-1; 10 bases match TRBD2. V lost 1 base, J lost 12 bases, and 6 bases stayed unmatched. This CDR3 is built from 14 residues. CDR1 is MNHNS and CDR2 is SASEGT in the germline V gene. CDR3 amino acids: CASSEEASGSGQFF. The CDR3 coding sequence is TGTGCCAGCAGTGAAGAGGCTAGCGGGAGTGGGCAGTTCTTC.

The chain employs TRBV28 and TRBJ2-7; D ambiguous. CDR3 size: 15 residues. Germline CDR1 MDHEN, CDR2 SYDVKM. The germline V and J ends were trimmed by 6 bases and 1 base, with 16 bases remaining between them. This chain's CDR3 is CASRSTQTVSYEQYF. The CDR3 DNA reads as TGTGCCAGCAGATCGACTCAAACCGTTTCCTACGAGCAGTACTTC.

The J gene is TRBJ2-7, the V gene TRBV7-9, with TRBD2 matching over 14 bases. Germline V gene data show CDR1 as SEHNR and CDR2 as FQNEAQ (reference sequence). The CDR3 runs 15 residues. Trimming at V came to 7 bases and at J to 3 bases, leaving 5 bases not matched to a gene. This CDR3 reads CASTGLAGARYEQYF. CDR3 bases: TGTGCCAGCACGGGACTAGCGGGAGCACGCTACGAGCAGTACTTC.

In this sample, this clone turned up a few times. The gene calls are TRBV11-1 and TRBJ2-5; D unclear. The V end was cut by 8 bases, the J end by 4 bases, with 11 bases between. The CDR3 contains 12 residues. The V gene's germline CDR1 is SGHAT and CDR2 FQDESV (reference sequence). The chain's CDR3 is CASAESPETQYF. The CDR3, as DNA: TGTGCCAGCGCCGAAAGCCCAGAGACCCAGTACTTC.

This clone was seen only a few times. The chain links TRBV18 to TRBJ2-6, with 7 bases matching TRBD2. Germline V lookup: CDR1 KGHSH, CDR2 LQKENI. The CDR3 consists of 15 residues. V shed 4 bases, J shed 0 bases, and the junction held 0 bases outside the gene matches. The CDR3 reads CASSRGSSGANVLTF. Here the CDR3 DNA reads TGTGCCAGCTCACGCGGGAGCTCTGGGGCCAACGTCCTGACTTTC.

The V and J genes are TRBV4-1 and TRBJ1-4; 7 nucleotides align to TRBD1. The CDR3 length is 13 residues. The V gene's germline CDR1 is MGHRA and CDR2 YSYEKL. The J segment lost 8 bases and the V segment lost 6 bases, leaving 6 bases of the junction unmatched. The CDR3 region has the DNA TGCGCCAGCAGAGATCTAGGGGGCGAAAAACTGTTTTTT. Protein sequence: CASRDLGGEKLFF.

This clone was picked up one time. This chain joins TRBV2 and TRBJ2-7; D remains unclear. Trimming removed 7 bases from V and 0 bases from J, with 7 bases in between. The CDR3 totals 12 residues. Germline V gene sequence: CDR1 SNHLY, CDR2 FYNNEI. The CDR3 region is CASIELSYEQYF. CDR3 DNA: TGTGCCAGCATAGAGCTCTCCTACGAGCAGTACTTC.

V and J are TRBV7-6 and TRBJ2-7; 7 bases fit TRBD1. With 0 bases clipped from V and 0 bases from J, the junction kept 11 bases outside the gene matches. CDR1 is SGHVS, CDR2 FNYEAQ, per germline. This CDR3 is built from 18 residues. CDR3 DNA sequence: TGTGCCAGCAGCTTAGCCAGCTCGATCACAGGGGCCTCCTACGAGCAGTACTTC. It is translated as CASSLASSITGASYEQYF.

This chain uses TRBV2 with TRBJ2-7; tentatively, D is TRBD1 (6 bases). The CDR3 covers 15 residues. Germline V CDR1 and CDR2: SNHLY, FYNNEI. Deletions cut 11 bases from V and 1 base from J, with 21 bases between. In DNA form, the CDR3 reads TGTGCCGCATTCCCAGGGGCGAGTCCTTCCTACGAGCAGTACTTC. Its protein is CAAFPGASPSYEQYF.

This clone was seen a handful of times. This chain joins TRBV5-4 and TRBJ2-1; 8 bases align to TRBD2. The CDR3 runs 18 residues. Unmatched junction bases numbered 14, after V lost 0 bases and J lost 6 bases. The germline V gene has CDR1 SGHNT and CDR2 YYREEE (reference sequence). CDR3 sequence (DNA): TGTGCCAGCAGCTTGGGGCCGGGGGGAGGCGGGAGGCCCAATGAGCAGTTCTTC. Translated, it gives CASSLGPGGGGRPNEQFF.

The rearrangement uses TRBV19 and TRBJ2-7; D not certain. The CDR3 is 13 amino acids. The germline CDR1 and CDR2 sequences are LNHDA and SQIVND (reference sequence). V was shortened by 5 bases and J by 3 bases, with 11 bases between the two germline ends. In nucleotides, the CDR3 is TGTGCCAGTAGTTCCCAACAACGCTACGAGCAGTACTTC. Its protein product is CASSSQQRYEQYF.

The table lists this clone with a count of one. The chain uses TRBV2 and TRBJ2-6; weak D call: TRBD2 (5 bases). V shed 0 bases and J shed 0 bases, with 9 bases lying between them. CDR1 is SNHLY and CDR2 is FYNNEI in the germline V gene. CDR3 length equals 17 residues. CDR3 bases: TGTGCCAGCAGTGAAGCGGCGGGCCGCTCTGGGGCCAACGTCCTGACTTTC. Encoded protein: CASSEAAGRSGANVLTF.

V gene TRBV12-3 or TRBV12-4 combines with J gene TRBJ2-1, with 10 bases that match TRBD2. The V segment lost 6 bases and the J segment 15 bases; nucleotides outside the gene matches: 8. The CDR3 length is 12 residues. The CDR3: CASRPSSGSWFF. The CDR3 region has the DNA TGTGCCAGCAGACCCTCTAGCGGGAGTTGGTTCTTC.

The chain joins TRBV27 to TRBJ1-2; D is perhaps TRBD1 (6 bases). The CDR3 length is 15 residues. The V and J ends lost 4 bases and 1 base respectively, with 13 bases between them. The germline V gene encodes CDR1 MNHEY and CDR2 SMNVEV (reference sequence). The DNA of the CDR3 is TGTGCCAGCAGTTCGCCCGACAGGCTTAACTATGGCTACACCTTC. Protein sequence: CASSSPDRLNYGYTF.

J is TRBJ2-7 and V is TRBV6-1, with 13 nucleotides matching TRBD2. From germline, CDR1 is MNHNS and CDR2 SASEGT. CDR3 length: 16 residues. With 2 bases clipped from V and 2 bases from J, the junction kept 3 bases outside the gene matches. CDR3 loop: CASSEPGLAGAYEQYF. DNA of the CDR3: TGTGCCAGCAGTGAACCCGGACTAGCGGGGGCCTACGAGCAGTACTTC.

This clone came up a few times. The chain uses TRBV2 and TRBJ1-2; TRBD1 matches at 9 bases. Germline V gene sequence: CDR1 SNHLY, CDR2 FYNNEI. Trimming cost V 9 bases and J 9 bases; bases outside gene matches: 8. The CDR3 runs 12 residues. The chain's CDR3 is CASRQGVESYTF. The CDR3 region has the DNA TGTGCCAGTCGACAGGGGGTGGAAAGCTACACCTTC.

The chain has TRBV5-1 and TRBJ2-2, with D possibly being TRBD2 (5 bases). CDR3 length: 16 amino acids. CDR1 and CDR2 from the germline V gene are SGHRS and YFSETQ. Trimming cost V 0 bases and J 0 bases, with 9 bases left between them. CDR3 residues: CASSLERVTNTGELFF. The CDR3 DNA reads TGCGCCAGCAGCTTGGAGAGGGTGACGAACACCGGGGAGCTGTTTTTT.

The V call is TRBV2, the J call TRBJ2-5; D is uncertain. V dropped 4 bases and J dropped 7 bases, with 4 bases sitting between them. The germline V gene has CDR1 SNHLY and CDR2 FYNNEI. The CDR3 spans 10 residues. As DNA, the CDR3 is TGTGCCAGCAGTGCGGTGACCCAGTACTTC. Translating gives CASSAVTQYF.

V usage is TRBV27 and J usage is TRBJ1-1; D is undetermined. This CDR3 has 16 amino acids. V lost 2 bases to trimming and J lost 0 bases, with 13 bases between them. Germline V gene lookup returns CDR1 MNHEY and CDR2 SMNVEV (reference sequence). In nucleotides, the CDR3 is TGTGCCAGCAGTTTAAAGGCAGGAATCATGAACACTGAAGCTTTCTTT. This gives the protein CASSLKAGIMNTEAFF.

The chain uses TRBV4-1 and TRBJ2-2, with TRBD1 matching over 9 bases. Trimming cost V 2 bases and J 5 bases; bases outside gene matches: 3. The CDR3 totals 15 residues. Looked up from germline, CDR1 is MGHRA and CDR2 is YSYEKL. The CDR3 region is CASSQMDRGTGELFF. The DNA of the CDR3 is TGCGCCAGCAGCCAAATGGACAGGGGAACCGGGGAGCTGTTTTTT.

The chain joins TRBV30 to TRBJ2-7; D not resolved. CDR1 and CDR2 (germline): GTSNPN, SVGIG (reference sequence). The germline V and J ends were trimmed by 4 bases and 0 bases, with 13 bases remaining between them. The CDR3 totals 14 residues. The CDR3 is CAWKRFGGSYEQYF. CDR3 DNA sequence: TGTGCCTGGAAGCGTTTTGGCGGCTCCTACGAGCAGTACTTC. Full variable domain (missing parts from reference TRBV30 and TRBJ2-7): SQTIHQWPATLVQPVGSPLSLECTVEGTSNPNLYWYRQAAGRGLQLLFYSVGIGQISSEVPQNLSASRPQDRQFILSSKKLLLSDSGFYLCAWKRFGGSYEQYFGPGTRLTVT.

The chain combines TRBV28 with TRBJ1-5; 8 nucleotides line up with TRBD1. CDR1 MDHEN and CDR2 SYDVKM come from the germline V gene. This CDR3 contains 17 residues. The V and J ends lost 2 bases and 0 bases, in that order; junction bases with no gene match: 6. The CDR3 DNA is TGTGCCAGCAGTTTACCTGGGACAGGCGATAGCAATCAGCCCCAGCATTTT. This sequence encodes CASSLPGTGDSNQPQHF.

The chain has TRBV4-3 and TRBJ1-1; D is unclear. This CDR3 comprises 15 residues. Trimming left V 1 base short and J 4 bases short, with 13 bases between. Per the germline V gene, CDR1 is LGHNA and CDR2 is YSLEER. The CDR3 DNA follows: TGCGCCAGCAGCCAAGTTGCACAGCGGGGCACTGAAGCTTTCTTT. It translates to CASSQVAQRGTEAFF.

The rearrangement links TRBV27 to TRBJ1-3; 8 bases are a match to TRBD1. CDR3 length: 16 residues. Germline V gene lookup returns CDR1 MNHEY and CDR2 SMNVEV (reference sequence). With V trimmed by 5 bases and J by 4 bases, 10 bases remained unmatched. Here the CDR3 reads CASSPQGALRGNTIYF. The CDR3 nucleotides are TGTGCCAGCAGTCCCCAGGGGGCTTTAAGGGGAAACACCATATATTTT.

The V call is TRBV2, the J call TRBJ1-6, with TRBD1 matching 8 bases. The CDR3 covers 16 residues. V shed 6 bases, J shed 8 bases, and the junction held 12 bases outside the gene matches. The germline V gene encodes CDR1 SNHLY and CDR2 FYNNEI. The CDR3 coding sequence is TGTGCCAGCAGGGCCAACAGGGGGAGTATTCATTCACCCCTCCACTTT. Amino acids: CASRANRGSIHSPLHF.